Given below is one TCR beta chain in context. Its antigen is currently unknown. This sample was included in a study of T cells in Graves' hyperthyroidism and ophthalmopathy. Study-wide results and limits: Most thyroid clonotypes with frequency above 0.001 were detected in blood. For ophthalmopathy, model prediction preceded onset by a median about six months.

From germline, CDR1 is LNHNV and CDR2 YYDKDF (reference sequence). The CDR3 runs 17 residues. Trimming removed 2 bases from V and 0 bases from J, with 16 bases in between. Graves' hyperthyroidism showing no ophthalmopathy progression within 18 months was considered stable. Out of around 10 ml of fresh peripheral blood came the PBMCs. RNA transcripts provided the source from which TCR beta CDR3 regions were amplified. The HTBI primer set served for first-round RT-PCR of the TCR CDR3. TCRdb used MiXCR to reprocess the multiplex PCR reads, holding one entry per CDR3 protein. The table has some 550,000 distinct CDR3 sequences, 20% seen once.

This sequence joins TRBV15 and TRBJ1-1; D gene ambiguous. Sequenced: blood. This receptor was taken from a young man with Graves' hyperthyroidism. Here the CDR3 DNA reads TGTGCCACCAGCAGAATGTTAGGGTTTCTCATGAACACTGAAGCTTTCTTT. Protein: CATSRMLGFLMNTEAFF.